This TCR beta chain comes out of a study of response to subunit inactivated influenza vaccine. General study findings and limits: Every seasonal influenza vaccination brings in few new T cells, the authors suggested.

Germline loops: CDR1 SEHNR, CDR2 FQNEAQ (reference sequence). The length of the CDR3 is 14 residues. The V end lost 7 bases, the J end lost 4 bases, and 11 bases lay between the germline ends. TCRdb fed the RT-PCR reads into MiXCR, producing one record per CDR3 protein. The profile shows roughly 630,000 distinct CDR3 sequences, 12% to 15% of them singletons. This clonotype was seen many times. Its target is not known. The receptor was derived from a man aged 50-59 years who received an inactivated influenza vaccine. Material: PBMCs from blood, obtained around two weeks before vaccination. The gene calls are TRBV7-9 and TRBJ1-6; perhaps TRBD1 as D (6 bases). The CDR3 DNA follows: TGTGCCAGCACCCTTGGACAGTATAATTCACCCCTCCACTTT. This sequence encodes CASTLGQYNSPLHF.